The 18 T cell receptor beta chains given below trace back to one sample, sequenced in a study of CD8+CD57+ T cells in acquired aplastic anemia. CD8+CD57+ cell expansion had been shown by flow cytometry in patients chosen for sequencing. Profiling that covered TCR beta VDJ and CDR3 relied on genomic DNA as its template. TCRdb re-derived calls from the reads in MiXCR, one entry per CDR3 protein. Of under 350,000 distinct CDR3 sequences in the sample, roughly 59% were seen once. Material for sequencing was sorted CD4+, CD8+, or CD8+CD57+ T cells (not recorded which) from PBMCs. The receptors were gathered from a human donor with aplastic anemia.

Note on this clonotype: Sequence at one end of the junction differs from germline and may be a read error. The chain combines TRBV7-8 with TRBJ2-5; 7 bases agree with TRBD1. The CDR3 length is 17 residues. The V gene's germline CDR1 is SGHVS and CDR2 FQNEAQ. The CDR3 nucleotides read TGTGCCAGCAGCTTAGGGACCGGGACAAGGGGGCGAGAGACCCTGTACTTC. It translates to CASSLGTGTRGRETLYF.

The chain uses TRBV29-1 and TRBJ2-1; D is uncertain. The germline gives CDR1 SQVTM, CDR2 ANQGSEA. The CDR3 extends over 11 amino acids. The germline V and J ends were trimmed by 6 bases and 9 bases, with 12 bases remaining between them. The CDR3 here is CSVSEAGEQFF. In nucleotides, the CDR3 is TGCAGCGTAAGCGAAGCCGGTGAGCAGTTCTTC.

CDR3 sequence (DNA): TGTGCCAGCAGCTTAGCGTTAGGAGGTGAGCAGTTCTTC. It translates to CASSLALGGEQFF. The gene calls are TRBV7-2 and TRBJ2-1; possible D gene TRBD2, 5 bases. The CDR3 contains 13 residues. Trimming took off 0 bases at V and 9 bases at J, with 9 bases between the two ends. From germline, CDR1 is SGHTA and CDR2 FQGNSA.

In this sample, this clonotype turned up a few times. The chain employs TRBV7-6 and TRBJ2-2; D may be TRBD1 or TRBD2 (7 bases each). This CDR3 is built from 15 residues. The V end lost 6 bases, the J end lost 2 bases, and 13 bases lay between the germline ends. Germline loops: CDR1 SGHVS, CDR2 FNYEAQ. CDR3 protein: CASRAGQTNTGELFF. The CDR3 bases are TGTGCCAGCAGAGCGGGACAGACAAACACCGGGGAGCTGTTTTTT. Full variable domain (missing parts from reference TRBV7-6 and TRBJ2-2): GAGVSQSPRYKVTKRGQDVALRCDPISGHVSLYWYRQALGQGPEFLTYFNYEAQQDKSGLPNDRFSAERPEGSISTLTIQRTEQRDSAMYRCASRAGQTNTGELFFGEGSRLTVL.

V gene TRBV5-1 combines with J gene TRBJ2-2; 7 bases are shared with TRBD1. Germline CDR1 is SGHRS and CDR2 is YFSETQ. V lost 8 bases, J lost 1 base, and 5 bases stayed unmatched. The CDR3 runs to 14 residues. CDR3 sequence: CASGWDRNTGELFF. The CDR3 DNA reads TGCGCCAGTGGGTGGGACAGGAACACCGGGGAGCTGTTTTTT.

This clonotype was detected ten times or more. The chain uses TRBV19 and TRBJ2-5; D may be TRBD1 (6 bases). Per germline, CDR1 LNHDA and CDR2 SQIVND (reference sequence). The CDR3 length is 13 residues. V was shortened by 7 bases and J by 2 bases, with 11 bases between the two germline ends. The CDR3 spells CASTPGQQETQYF. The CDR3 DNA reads TGTGCCAGTACCCCGGGACAACAAGAGACCCAGTACTTC.

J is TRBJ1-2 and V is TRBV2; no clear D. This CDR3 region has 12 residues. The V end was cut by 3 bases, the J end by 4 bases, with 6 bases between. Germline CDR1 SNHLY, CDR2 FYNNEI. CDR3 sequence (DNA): TGTGCCAGCAGTGATGGGGTCTATGGCTACACCTTC. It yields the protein CASSDGVYGYTF.

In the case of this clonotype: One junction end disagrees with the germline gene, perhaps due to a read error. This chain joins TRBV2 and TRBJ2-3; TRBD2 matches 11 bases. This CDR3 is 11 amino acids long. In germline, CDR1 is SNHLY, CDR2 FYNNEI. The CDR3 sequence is CASSTSGGGDF. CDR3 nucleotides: TGTGCCAGCAGTACTAGCGGGGGAGGGGATTTT.

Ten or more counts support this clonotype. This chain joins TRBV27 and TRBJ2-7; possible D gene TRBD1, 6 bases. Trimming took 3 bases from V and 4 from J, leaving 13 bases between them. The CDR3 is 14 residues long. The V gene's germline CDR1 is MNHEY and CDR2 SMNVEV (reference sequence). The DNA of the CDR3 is TGTGCCAGCAGTTTTCGGCAGGGGCTATACGAGCAGTACTTC. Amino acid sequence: CASSFRQGLYEQYF.

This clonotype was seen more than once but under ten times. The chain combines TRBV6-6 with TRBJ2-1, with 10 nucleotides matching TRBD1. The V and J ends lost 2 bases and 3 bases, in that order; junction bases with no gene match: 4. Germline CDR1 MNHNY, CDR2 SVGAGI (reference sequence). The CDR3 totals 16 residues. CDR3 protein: CASSYPGQGIYNEQFF. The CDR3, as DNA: TGTGCCAGCAGTTACCCGGGACAGGGGATCTACAATGAGCAGTTCTTC.

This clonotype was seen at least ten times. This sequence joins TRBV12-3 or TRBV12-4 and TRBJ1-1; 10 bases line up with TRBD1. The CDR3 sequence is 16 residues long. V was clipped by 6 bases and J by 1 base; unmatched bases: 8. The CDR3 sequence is CASRPGTGASNTEAFF. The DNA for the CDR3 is TGTGCCAGCAGGCCGGGGACAGGGGCTTCGAACACTGAAGCTTTCTTT.

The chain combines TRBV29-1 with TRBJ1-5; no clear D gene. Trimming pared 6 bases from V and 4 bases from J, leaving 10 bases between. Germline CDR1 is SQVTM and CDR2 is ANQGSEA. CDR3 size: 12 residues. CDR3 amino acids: CSVMDWNQPQHF. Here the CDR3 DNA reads TGCAGCGTAATGGACTGGAATCAGCCCCAGCATTTT.

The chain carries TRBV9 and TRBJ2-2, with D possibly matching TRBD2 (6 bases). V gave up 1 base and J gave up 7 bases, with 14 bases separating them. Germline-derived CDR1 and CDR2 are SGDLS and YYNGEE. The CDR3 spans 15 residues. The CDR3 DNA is TGTGCCAGCAGCGTAAGCCCCACGACTAGCGGGGAGCTGTTTTTT. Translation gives CASSVSPTTSGELFF.

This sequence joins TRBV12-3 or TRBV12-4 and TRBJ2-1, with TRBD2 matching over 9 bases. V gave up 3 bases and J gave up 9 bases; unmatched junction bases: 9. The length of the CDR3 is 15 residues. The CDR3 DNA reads TGTGCCAGCAGTTTTGGCGGGAGGGCCAGAGGTGAGCAGTTCTTC. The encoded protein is CASSFGGRARGEQFF.

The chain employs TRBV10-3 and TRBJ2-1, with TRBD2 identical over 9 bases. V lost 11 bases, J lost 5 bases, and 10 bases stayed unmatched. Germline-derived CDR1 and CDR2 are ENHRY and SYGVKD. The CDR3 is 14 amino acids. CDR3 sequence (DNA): TGTGCCGCCCAAGGACTAGCGAAGGACAATGAGCAGTTCTTC. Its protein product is CAAQGLAKDNEQFF.

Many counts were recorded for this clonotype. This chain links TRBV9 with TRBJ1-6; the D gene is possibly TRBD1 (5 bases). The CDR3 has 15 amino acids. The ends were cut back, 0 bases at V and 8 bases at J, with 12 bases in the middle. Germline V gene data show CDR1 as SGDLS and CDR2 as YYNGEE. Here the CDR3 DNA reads TGTGCCAGCAGCGTAGGGGGCTCAAGAGATTCACCCCTCCACTTT. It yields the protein CASSVGGSRDSPLHF. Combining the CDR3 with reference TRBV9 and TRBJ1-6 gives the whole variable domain DSGVTQTPKHLITATGQRVTLRCSPRSGDLSVYWYQQSLDQGLQFLIQYYNGEERAKGNILERFSAQQFPDLHSELNLSSLELGDSALYFCASSVGGSRDSPLHFGNGTRLTVT.

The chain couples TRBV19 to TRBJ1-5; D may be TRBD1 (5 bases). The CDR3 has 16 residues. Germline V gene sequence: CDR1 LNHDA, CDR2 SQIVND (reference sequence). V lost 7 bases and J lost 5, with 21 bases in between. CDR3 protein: CASTKSQGRTHQPQHF. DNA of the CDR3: TGTGCCAGTACCAAGTCCCAGGGAAGGACTCATCAGCCCCAGCATTTT.

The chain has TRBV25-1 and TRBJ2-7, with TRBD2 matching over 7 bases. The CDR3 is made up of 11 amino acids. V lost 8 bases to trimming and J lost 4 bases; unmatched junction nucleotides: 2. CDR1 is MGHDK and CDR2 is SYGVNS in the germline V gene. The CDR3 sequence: CASQRGYEQYF. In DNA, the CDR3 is TGTGCCAGCCAGCGGGGTTACGAGCAGTACTTC.